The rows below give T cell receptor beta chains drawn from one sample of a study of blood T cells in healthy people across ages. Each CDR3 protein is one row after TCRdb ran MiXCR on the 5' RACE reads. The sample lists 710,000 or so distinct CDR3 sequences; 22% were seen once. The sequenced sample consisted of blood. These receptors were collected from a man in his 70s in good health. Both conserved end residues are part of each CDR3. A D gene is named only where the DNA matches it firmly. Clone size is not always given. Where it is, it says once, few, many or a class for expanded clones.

CAISGVDTEAFF	TGTGCCATCAGTGGAGTTGACACTGAAGCTTTCTTT	-	TRBV10-3	TRBJ1-1	-
CASSPRTGLETAQYF	TGTGCCAGCAGCCCGAGGACCGGCTTGGAAACGGCGCAGTACTTC	-	TRBV14	TRBJ2-5	-
CASSLGQGATGELFF	TGCGCCAGCAGCTTGGGGCAGGGGGCCACCGGGGAGCTGTTTTTT	-	TRBV5-1	TRBJ2-2	TRBD1
CASSRGRGTSGNEQFF	TGTGCCAGCAGCCGCGGGAGAGGGACTAGCGGAAATGAGCAGTTCTTC	few	TRBV6-6	TRBJ2-1	TRBD2
CASSDSYGSPGAGELFF	TGTGCCAGCAGTGACTCGTATGGCTCTCCGGGGGCCGGGGAGCTGTTTTTT	-	TRBV6-4	TRBJ2-2	-
CASSQELGYDSPLHF	TGCGCCAGCAGCCAAGAGCTGGGCTACGATTCACCCCTCCACTTT	-	TRBV4-1	TRBJ1-6	-
CAIGAGTMNTEAFF	TGTGCCATCGGAGCGGGCACGATGAACACTGAAGCTTTCTTT	once	TRBV10-3	TRBJ1-1	-
CSAPTGPLAGASSYNEQFF	TGCAGTGCTCCGACAGGGCCCCTAGCGGGAGCTAGCTCCTACAATGAGCAGTTCTTC	-	TRBV20-1	TRBJ2-1	TRBD2
CASSADGLNTEAFF	TGCGCCAGCAGCGCCGACGGGCTAAACACTGAAGCTTTCTTT	-	TRBV5-1	TRBJ1-1	-
CASQVTASTYEQYF	TGTGCCAGCCAGGTTACCGCCAGTACCTACGAGCAGTACTTC	few	TRBV6-5	TRBJ2-7	-
CASSELGRVRNEQFF	TGTGCCAGCAGTGAGCTAGGTAGGGTACGGAATGAGCAGTTCTTC	-	TRBV6-1	TRBJ2-1	-
CASSYVGLNYNEQFF	TGTGCCAGCAGTTACGTGGGCCTCAACTACAATGAGCAGTTCTTC	few	TRBV6-2/TRBV6-3	TRBJ2-1	-
CSLLWREGKDTQYF	TGCAGCCTTCTCTGGCGGGAGGGCAAAGATACGCAGTATTTT	-	TRBV29-1	TRBJ2-3	TRBD2
CASSQSLQGHTEAFF	TGTGCCAGCAGCCAATCCTTGCAGGGCCACACTGAAGCTTTCTTT	-	TRBV16	TRBJ1-1	-
CASGETRNTGELFF	TGTGCCAGTGGTGAGACTAGAAACACCGGGGAGCTGTTTTTT	few	TRBV7-7	TRBJ2-2	-
CSVVAGGNQPQHF	TGCAGCGTTGTAGCCGGCGGCAATCAGCCCCAGCATTTT	-	TRBV29-1	TRBJ1-5	-
CASSFDAALETQYF	TGTGCCAGCAGTTTTGACGCAGCCCTCGAGACCCAGTACTTC	-	TRBV12-3/TRBV12-4	TRBJ2-5	-
CASSEPPTGKKLFF	TGTGCCAGCAGTGAACCCCCCACAGGGAAAAAACTGTTTTTT	few	TRBV25-1	TRBJ1-4	-
CASGEVTDTQYF	TGTGCCAGCGGGGAAGTCACAGATACGCAGTATTTT	many	TRBV12-3/TRBV12-4	TRBJ2-3	-
CASSLGPGYDGYTF	TGTGCCAGCAGCTTAGGTCCGGGTTATGATGGCTACACCTTC	-	TRBV7-2	TRBJ1-2	-
CASGYRGPNTEAFF	TGTGCCAGCGGATACAGGGGGCCGAACACTGAAGCTTTCTTT	many	TRBV12-3/TRBV12-4	TRBJ1-1	TRBD1
CASTNRDRKEQYF	TGTGCCAGCACTAACCGGGACAGAAAGGAGCAGTACTTC	few	TRBV12-3/TRBV12-4	TRBJ2-7	TRBD1
CASSLGTVNSPLHF	TGTGCCAGCAGCTTAGGGACAGTTAATTCACCCCTCCACTTT	-	TRBV7-9	TRBJ1-6	-
CASSARTGDSSPLHF	TGCGCCAGCAGCGCCCGGACAGGGGATTCTTCACCCCTCCACTTT	few	TRBV5-1	TRBJ1-6	TRBD1
CASSTNLRSYNEQFF	TGTGCCAGCAGTACCAACCTGCGCTCCTACAATGAGCAGTTCTTC	-	TRBV6-1	TRBJ2-1	-
CASSPLGLGNQPQHF	TGTGCCAGCAGCCCCCTCGGTTTGGGCAATCAGCCCCAGCATTTT	-	TRBV7-2	TRBJ1-5	-
CSASDSRNGYTF	TGCAGTGCTAGCGACAGTAGAAATGGCTACACCTTC	few	TRBV20-1	TRBJ1-2	-
CASTISGSSYNSPLHF	TGTGCCAGCACCATATCGGGGAGCTCCTATAATTCACCCCTCCACTTT	few	TRBV12-3/TRBV12-4	TRBJ1-6	-
CASRWGDSTEAFF	TGCGCCAGCCGCTGGGGGGACAGCACTGAAGCTTTCTTT	few	TRBV5-1	TRBJ1-1	TRBD1
CASSTLPVPGGYTEAFF	TGTGCCAGCAGTACTCTCCCCGTACCGGGAGGATACACTGAAGCTTTCTTT	-	TRBV5-4	TRBJ1-1	-
CASRGTGTTCTEAFF	TGTGCCAGCAGGGGGACCGGGACGACTTGCACTGAAGCTTTCTTT	-	TRBV28	TRBJ1-1	-
CAISGGTVIDTQYF	TGTGCCATCAGTGGTGGGACAGTCATAGATACGCAGTATTTT	few	TRBV10-3	TRBJ2-3	TRBD1
CASSSADYKNIQYF	TGTGCCAGCAGTTCCGCGGACTATAAAAACATTCAGTACTTC	-	TRBV6-2/TRBV6-3	TRBJ2-4	-
CSAHRGRGHGYTF	TGCAGTGCTCACAGGGGGCGCGGCCATGGCTACACCTTC	-	TRBV20-1	TRBJ1-2	TRBD1
CSARGAGSYNEQFF	TGCAGTGCTAGAGGAGCGGGGTCCTACAATGAGCAGTTCTTC	-	TRBV20-1	TRBJ2-1	TRBD2
CASRRQANTEAFF	TGTGCCAGCAGACGACAGGCAAACACTGAAGCTTTCTTT	-	TRBV27	TRBJ1-1	-
CASSPLSQGNTEAFF	TGTGCCAGCTCACCATTATCCCAGGGGAACACTGAAGCTTTCTTT	-	TRBV18	TRBJ1-1	-
CASSPGRQDTQYF	TGTGCCAGCTCACCCGGACGGCAGGATACGCAGTATTTT	-	TRBV18	TRBJ2-3	-
CASSINKAEAFF	TGCGCCAGCAGCATAAACAAGGCTGAAGCTTTCTTT	many	TRBV5-1	TRBJ1-1	-
CASSVGQVQETQYF	TGTGCCAGCAGTGTTGGACAAGTCCAAGAGACCCAGTACTTC	-	TRBV2	TRBJ2-5	-